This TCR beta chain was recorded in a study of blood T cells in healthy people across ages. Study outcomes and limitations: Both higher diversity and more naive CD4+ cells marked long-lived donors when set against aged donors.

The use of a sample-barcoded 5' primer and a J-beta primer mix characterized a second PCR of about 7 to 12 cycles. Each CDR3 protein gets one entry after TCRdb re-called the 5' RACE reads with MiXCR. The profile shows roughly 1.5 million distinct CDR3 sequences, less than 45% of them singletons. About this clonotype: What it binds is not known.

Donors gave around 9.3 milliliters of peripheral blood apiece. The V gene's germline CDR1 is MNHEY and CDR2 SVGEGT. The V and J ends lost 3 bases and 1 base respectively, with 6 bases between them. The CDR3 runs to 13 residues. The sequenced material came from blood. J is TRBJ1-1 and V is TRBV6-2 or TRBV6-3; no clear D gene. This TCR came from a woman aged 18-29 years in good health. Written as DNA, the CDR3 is TGTGCCAGCAGTTATATTCAGAACACTGAAGCTTTCTTT. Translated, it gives CASSYIQNTEAFF.